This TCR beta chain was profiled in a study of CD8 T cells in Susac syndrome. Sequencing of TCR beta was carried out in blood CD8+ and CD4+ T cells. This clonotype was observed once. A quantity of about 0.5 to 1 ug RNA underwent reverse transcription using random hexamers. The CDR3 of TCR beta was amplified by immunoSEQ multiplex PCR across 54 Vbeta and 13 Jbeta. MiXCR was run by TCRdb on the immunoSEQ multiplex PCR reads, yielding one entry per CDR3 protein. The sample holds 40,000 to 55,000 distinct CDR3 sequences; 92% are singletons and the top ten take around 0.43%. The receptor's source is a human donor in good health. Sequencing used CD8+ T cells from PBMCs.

The DNA for the CDR3 is TGTGCCAGCAGCTTAACCAACAGCAATCAGCCCCAGCATTTT. It encodes CASSLTNSNQPQHF. This chain links TRBV7-9 with TRBJ1-5; D gene uncertain. The CDR3 is 14 amino acids. V shed 2 bases and J shed 1 base, with 6 bases lying between them. Germline lookup yields CDR1 SEHNR and CDR2 FQNEAQ (reference sequence).